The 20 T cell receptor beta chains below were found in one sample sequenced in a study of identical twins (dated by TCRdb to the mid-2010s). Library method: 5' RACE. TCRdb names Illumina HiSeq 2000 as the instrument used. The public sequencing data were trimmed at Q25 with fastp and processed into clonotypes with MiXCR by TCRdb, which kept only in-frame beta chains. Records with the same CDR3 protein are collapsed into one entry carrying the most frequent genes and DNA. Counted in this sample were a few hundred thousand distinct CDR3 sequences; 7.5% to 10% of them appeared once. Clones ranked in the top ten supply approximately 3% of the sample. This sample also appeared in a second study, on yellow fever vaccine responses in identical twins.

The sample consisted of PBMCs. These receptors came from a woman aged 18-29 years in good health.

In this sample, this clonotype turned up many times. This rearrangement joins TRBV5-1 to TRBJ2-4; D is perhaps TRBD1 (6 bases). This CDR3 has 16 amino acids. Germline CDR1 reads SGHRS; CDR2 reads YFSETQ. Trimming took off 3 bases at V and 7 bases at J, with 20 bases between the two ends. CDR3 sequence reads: CASSSSQGGMSNIQYF. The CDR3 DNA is TGCGCCAGCAGCTCCAGCCAAGGGGGAATGAGTAACATTCAGTACTTC. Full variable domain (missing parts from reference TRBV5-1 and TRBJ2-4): KAGVTQTPRYLIKTRGQQVTLSCSPISGHRSVSWYQQTPGQGLQFLFEYFSETQRNKGNFPGRFSGRQFSNSRSEMNVSTLELGDSALYLCASSSSQGGMSNIQYFGAGTRLSVL.

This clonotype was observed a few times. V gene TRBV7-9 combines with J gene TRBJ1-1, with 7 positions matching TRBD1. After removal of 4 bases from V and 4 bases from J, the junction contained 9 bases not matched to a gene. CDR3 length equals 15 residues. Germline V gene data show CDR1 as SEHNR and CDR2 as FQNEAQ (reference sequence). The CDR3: CASSWGDREGTEAFF. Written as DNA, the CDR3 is TGTGCCAGCAGCTGGGGTGACAGGGAGGGCACTGAAGCTTTCTTT.

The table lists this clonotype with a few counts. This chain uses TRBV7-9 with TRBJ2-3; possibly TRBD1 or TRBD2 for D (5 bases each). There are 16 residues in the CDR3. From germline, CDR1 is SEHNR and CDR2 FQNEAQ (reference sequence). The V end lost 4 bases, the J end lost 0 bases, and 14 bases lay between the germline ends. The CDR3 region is CASSWGRQPSTDTQYF. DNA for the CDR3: TGTGCCAGCAGCTGGGGACGCCAACCTAGCACAGATACGCAGTATTTT.

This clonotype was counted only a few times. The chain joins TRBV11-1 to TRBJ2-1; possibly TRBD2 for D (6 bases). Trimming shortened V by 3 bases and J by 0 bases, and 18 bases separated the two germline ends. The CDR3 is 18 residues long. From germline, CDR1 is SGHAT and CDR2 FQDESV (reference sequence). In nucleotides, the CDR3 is TGTGCCAGCAGCTTCCCCTTGGACCGGGGGAGCTCCTACAATGAGCAGTTCTTC. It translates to CASSFPLDRGSSYNEQFF.

The CDR3 here is CASSPTSADTQYF. In nucleotides, the CDR3 is TGCGCCAGCAGTCCGACTAGCGCAGATACGCAGTATTTT. The chain combines TRBV10-1 with TRBJ2-3; TRBD2 aligns across 8 bases. The CDR3 is 13 residues long. Germline values: CDR1 WNHNN, CDR2 SYGVQD (reference sequence). V gave up 5 bases and J gave up 4 bases; unmatched junction bases: 2.

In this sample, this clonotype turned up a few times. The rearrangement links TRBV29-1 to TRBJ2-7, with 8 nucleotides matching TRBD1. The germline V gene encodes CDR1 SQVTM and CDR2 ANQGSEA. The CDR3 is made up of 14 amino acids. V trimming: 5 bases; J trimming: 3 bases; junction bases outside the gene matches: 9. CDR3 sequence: CSVTERDRRYEQYF. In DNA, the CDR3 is TGCAGCGTTACCGAACGGGACAGGCGCTACGAGCAGTACTTC.

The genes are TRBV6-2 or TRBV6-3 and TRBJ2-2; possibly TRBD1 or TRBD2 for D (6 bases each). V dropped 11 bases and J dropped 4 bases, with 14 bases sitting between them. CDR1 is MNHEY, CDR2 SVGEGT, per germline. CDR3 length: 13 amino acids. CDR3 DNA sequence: TGTGCCGGTCAAGGGGGGCTCACCGGGGAGCTGTTTTTT. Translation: CAGQGGLTGELFF.

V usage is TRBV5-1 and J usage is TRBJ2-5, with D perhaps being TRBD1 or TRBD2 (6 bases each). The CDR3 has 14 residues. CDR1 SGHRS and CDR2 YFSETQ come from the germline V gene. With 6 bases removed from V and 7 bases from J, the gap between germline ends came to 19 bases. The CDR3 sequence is CASKVEGGGGTQYF. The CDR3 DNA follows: TGCGCCAGCAAAGTGGAGGGGGGCGGAGGGACCCAGTACTTC.

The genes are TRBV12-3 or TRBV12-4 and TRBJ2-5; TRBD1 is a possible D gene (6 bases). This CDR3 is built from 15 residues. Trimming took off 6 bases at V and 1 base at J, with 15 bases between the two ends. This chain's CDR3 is CASSAVWGLQETQYF. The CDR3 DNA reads TGTGCCAGCAGCGCAGTGTGGGGGCTCCAAGAGACCCAGTACTTC.

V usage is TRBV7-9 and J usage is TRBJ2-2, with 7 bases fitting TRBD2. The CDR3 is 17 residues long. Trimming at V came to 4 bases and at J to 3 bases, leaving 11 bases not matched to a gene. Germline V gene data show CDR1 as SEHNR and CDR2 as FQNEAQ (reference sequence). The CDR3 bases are TGTGCCAGCAGCTCCTGGGAAGCGGGGACCGACACCGGGGAGCTGTTTTTT. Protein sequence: CASSSWEAGTDTGELFF.

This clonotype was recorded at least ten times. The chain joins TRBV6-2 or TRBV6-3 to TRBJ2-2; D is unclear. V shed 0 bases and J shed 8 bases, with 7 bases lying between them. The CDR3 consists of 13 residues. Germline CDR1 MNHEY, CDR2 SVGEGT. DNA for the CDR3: TGTGCCAGCAGTTACTCTTACGAAGGGGAGCTGTTTTTT. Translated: CASSYSYEGELFF.

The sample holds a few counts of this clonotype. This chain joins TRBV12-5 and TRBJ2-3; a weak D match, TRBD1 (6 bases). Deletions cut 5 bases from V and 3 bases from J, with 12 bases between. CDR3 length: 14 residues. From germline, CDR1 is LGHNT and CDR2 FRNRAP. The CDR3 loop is CASGLDRSTDTQYF. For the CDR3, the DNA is TGTGCTAGTGGTCTGGACAGAAGTACAGATACGCAGTATTTT.

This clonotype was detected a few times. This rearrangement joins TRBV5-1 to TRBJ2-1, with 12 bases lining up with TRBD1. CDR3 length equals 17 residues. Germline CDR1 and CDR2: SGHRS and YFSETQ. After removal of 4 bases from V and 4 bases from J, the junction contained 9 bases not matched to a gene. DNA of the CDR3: TGCGCCAGCAGCGCGGGGACAGGGGGCCGTCAGTACAATGAGCAGTTCTTC. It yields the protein CASSAGTGGRQYNEQFF.

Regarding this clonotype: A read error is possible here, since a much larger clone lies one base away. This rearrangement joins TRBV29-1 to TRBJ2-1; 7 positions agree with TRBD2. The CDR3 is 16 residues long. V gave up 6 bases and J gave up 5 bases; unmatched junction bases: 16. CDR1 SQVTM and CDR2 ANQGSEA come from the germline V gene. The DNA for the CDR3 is TGCAGCGTGGACGTCGGGGGACTACGTAACCACAATGAGCAGTTCTTC. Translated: CSVDVGGLRNHNEQFF.

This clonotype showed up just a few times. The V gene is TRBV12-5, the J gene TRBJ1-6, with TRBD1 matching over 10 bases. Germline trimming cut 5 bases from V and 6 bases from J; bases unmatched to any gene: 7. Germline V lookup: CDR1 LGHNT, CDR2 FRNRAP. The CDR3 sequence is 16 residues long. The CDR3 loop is CASGPWDRGPNSPLHF. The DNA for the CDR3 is TGTGCTAGTGGTCCGTGGGACAGGGGCCCTAATTCACCCCTCCACTTT.

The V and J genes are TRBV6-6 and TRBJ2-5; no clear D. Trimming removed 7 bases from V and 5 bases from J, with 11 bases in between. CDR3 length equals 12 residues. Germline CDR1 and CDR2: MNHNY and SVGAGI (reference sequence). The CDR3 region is CASTSPPETQYF. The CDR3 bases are TGTGCCAGCACCTCCCCCCCGGAGACCCAGTACTTC.

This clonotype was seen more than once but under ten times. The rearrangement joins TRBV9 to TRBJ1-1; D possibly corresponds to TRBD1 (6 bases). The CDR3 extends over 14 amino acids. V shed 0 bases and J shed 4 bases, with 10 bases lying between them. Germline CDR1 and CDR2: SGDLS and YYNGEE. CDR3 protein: CASSVDGGRTEAFF. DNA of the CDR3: TGTGCCAGCAGCGTAGATGGGGGCCGCACTGAAGCTTTCTTT.

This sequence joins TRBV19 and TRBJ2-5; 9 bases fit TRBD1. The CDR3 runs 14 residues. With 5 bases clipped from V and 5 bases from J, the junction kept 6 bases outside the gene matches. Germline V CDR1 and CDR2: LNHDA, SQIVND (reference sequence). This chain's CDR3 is CASSVGQGAETQYF. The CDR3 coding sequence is TGTGCCAGTAGTGTGGGACAGGGTGCGGAGACCCAGTACTTC.

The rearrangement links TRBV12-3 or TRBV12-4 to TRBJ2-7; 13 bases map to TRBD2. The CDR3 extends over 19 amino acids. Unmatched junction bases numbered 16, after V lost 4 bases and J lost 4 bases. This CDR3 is CASSSLATSGRISQYEQYF. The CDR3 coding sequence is TGTGCCAGCAGTTCCCTTGCGACTAGCGGGAGGATCAGTCAGTACGAGCAGTACTTC.

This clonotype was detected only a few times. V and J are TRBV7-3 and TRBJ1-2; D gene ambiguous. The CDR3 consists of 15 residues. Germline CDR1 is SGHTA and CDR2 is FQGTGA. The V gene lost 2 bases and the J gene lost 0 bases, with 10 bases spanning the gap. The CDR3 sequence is CASSLPTQSNYGYTF. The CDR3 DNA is TGTGCCAGCAGCTTACCCACACAGTCTAACTATGGCTACACCTTC.